The clone carrying this T cell receptor (beta chain) has more than one count but fewer than ten. The antigen is undetermined. This sample is drawn from a study of cytomegalovirus exposure and HLA in healthy donors. Study-level points and caveats: The study designated 150 or so TCR beta chains cytomegalovirus-associated. In vitro data verified three CMV-associated chains as specific for CMV antigens.

V dropped 3 bases and J dropped 4; count of bases not matched to a gene: 3. CDR1 MRHNA and CDR2 SNTAGT come from the germline V gene. The CDR3 contains 15 residues. This PCR relied on a set of 60 Vbeta primers and 13 Jbeta primers. As originally analysed: The count from a later analysis was tens of millions of unique TCR beta chains, 9 million to 12 million of them shared. The assay was immunoSEQ multiplex PCR, and TCRdb's table has in-frame clones only and misses some. That table supplies the V and J calls and clone size; D and trimming were determined from the DNA. The sample gives about 160,000 clones, 77% of which show up once; around 3.4% is in the top ten.

The sequenced sample consisted of PBMCs. The V call is TRBV6-4, the J call TRBJ2-5; 12 positions agree with TRBD1. This clonotype was obtained from a man aged 30 to 39 in good health and CMV-seropositive. The CDR3 here is CASSEGTGGLETQYF. CDR3 nucleotide sequence: TGTGCCAGCAGTGAAGGGACAGGGGGCTTAGAGACCCAGTACTTC.